The clone carrying this T cell receptor beta chain was recorded many times. Its antigen is as yet unknown. Hyperthyroidism patients were newly diagnosed, under 2 months' duration, aged 18 to 65. This entry comes from a study of Graves' ophthalmopathy and Graves' hyperthyroidism. Looking at the study overall: The authors defined stable hyperthyroidism as no ophthalmopathy within 18 months of follow-up. Findings and caveats of the study: Blood repertoires reportedly contained most expanded thyroid clonotypes above 0.001 frequency. The model predicted ophthalmopathy progression with roughly 71% sensitivity and 72% to 85% specificity.

RNA transcripts were the template, and TCR beta CDR3 regions were amplified from them. An opening RT-PCR round employed HTBI primers and preceded a second-round multiplex PCR. TCRdb reprocessed the multiplex PCR reads with MiXCR, giving one entry per CDR3 protein. Of over a million distinct CDR3 sequences listed, 35% to 40% were seen once; the top ten hold over 8.5%. This receptor was taken from an adult man with Graves' hyperthyroidism. Sequencing was performed on peripheral blood or thyroid tissue (not recorded which).

This chain's CDR3 is CASSAGSYEQYF. The CDR3 region has the DNA TGTGCCAGCAGCGCCGGCTCCTACGAGCAGTACTTC. The V call is TRBV12-3 or TRBV12-4, the J call TRBJ2-7; no clear D. The CDR3 sequence is 12 residues long. V was trimmed by 6 bases and J by 0 bases, leaving 6 bases between them.